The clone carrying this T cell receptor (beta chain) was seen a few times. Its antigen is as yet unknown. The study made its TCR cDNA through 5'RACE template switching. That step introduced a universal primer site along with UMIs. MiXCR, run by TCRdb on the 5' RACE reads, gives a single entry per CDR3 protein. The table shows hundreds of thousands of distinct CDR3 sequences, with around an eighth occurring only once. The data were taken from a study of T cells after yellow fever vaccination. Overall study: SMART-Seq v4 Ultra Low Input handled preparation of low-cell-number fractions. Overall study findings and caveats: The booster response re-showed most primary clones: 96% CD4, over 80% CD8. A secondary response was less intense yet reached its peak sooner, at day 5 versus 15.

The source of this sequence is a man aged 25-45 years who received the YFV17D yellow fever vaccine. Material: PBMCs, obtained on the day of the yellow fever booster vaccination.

CDR3 coding DNA: TGTGCCAGCAGTTTTTACAGGGAATACAACACTGAAGCTTTCTTT. It is translated as CASSFYREYNTEAFF. The chain employs TRBV12-3 or TRBV12-4 and TRBJ1-1; tentative D call: TRBD1 (6 bases). Trimming took 3 bases from V and 2 from J, leaving 13 bases between them. The CDR3 length is 15 residues.